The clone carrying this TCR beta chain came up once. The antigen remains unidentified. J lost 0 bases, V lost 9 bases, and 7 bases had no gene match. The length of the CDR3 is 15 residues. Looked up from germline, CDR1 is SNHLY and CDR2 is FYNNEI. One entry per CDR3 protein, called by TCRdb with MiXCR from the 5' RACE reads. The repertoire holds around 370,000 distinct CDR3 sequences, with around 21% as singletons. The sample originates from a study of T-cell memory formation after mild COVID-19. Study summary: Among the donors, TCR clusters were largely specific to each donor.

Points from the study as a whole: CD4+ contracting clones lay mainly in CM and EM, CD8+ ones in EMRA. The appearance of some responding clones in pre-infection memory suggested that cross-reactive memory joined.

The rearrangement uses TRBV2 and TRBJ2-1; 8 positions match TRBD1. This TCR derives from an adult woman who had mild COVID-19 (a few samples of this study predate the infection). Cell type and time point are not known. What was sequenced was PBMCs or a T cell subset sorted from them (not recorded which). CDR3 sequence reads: CARTGEEGSYNEQFF. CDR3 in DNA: TGTGCCAGGACAGGGGAGGAGGGCTCCTACAATGAGCAGTTCTTC.